This is a list of T cell receptor beta chains from one sample in a study of cytomegalovirus exposure and HLA in healthy donors. Some clones are missing from TCRdb's copy, which holds only in-frame ones; the method was immunoSEQ multiplex PCR. Altogether 150,000 to 200,000 clones are present, 60% to 80% being singletons, with the ten largest covering about 6.4%. The specimen was PBMCs. These TCRs come from a man aged 35 to 55 in good health and CMV-seropositive. The CDR3 runs from the conserved cysteine through the conserved F or W. Fields, in order: J gene, clone size, V gene, D gene, CDR3 length, CDR3 DNA, CDR3 protein. The D gene is left open where the match is weak. Rows may omit the clone size; those that give it use once, few, many or a size class.

J gene: TRBJ2-7
clone size: .
V gene: TRBV7-8
D gene: TRBD2
CDR3 length: 15
CDR3 DNA: TGTGCCAGCAGCACACTAGCGGGAGGGCCAGGGGAGCAGTACTTC
CDR3 protein: CASSTLAGGPGEQYF

J gene: TRBJ2-7
clone size: .
V gene: TRBV30
D gene: .
CDR3 length: 13
CDR3 DNA: TGTGCCTGGAGGACCCGGACAGCTGGAGAGCAGTACTTC
CDR3 protein: CAWRTRTAGEQYF

J gene: TRBJ2-7
clone size: .
V gene: TRBV15
D gene: .
CDR3 length: 15
CDR3 DNA: TGTGCCACCAGCAGAGAAAGGACAGCGGTCTACGAGCAGTACTTC
CDR3 protein: CATSRERTAVYEQYF

J gene: TRBJ1-4
clone size: .
V gene: TRBV19
D gene: TRBD1
CDR3 length: 14
CDR3 DNA: TGTGCCAGTAGTGGGGACAGCGCGAATGAAAAACTGTTTTTT
CDR3 protein: CASSGDSANEKLFF

J gene: TRBJ1-5
clone size: .
V gene: TRBV5-1
D gene: .
CDR3 length: 15
CDR3 DNA: TGCGCCAGCAGCTTACAGGGAAATAGCAATCAGCCCCAGCATTTT
CDR3 protein: CASSLQGNSNQPQHF

J gene: TRBJ1-1
clone size: .
V gene: TRBV9
D gene: .
CDR3 length: 15
CDR3 DNA: TGTGCCAGCAGCGTAGCCGGAGTAGGGAACACTGAAGCTTTCTTT
CDR3 protein: CASSVAGVGNTEAFF

J gene: TRBJ2-7
clone size: .
V gene: TRBV27
D gene: TRBD1
CDR3 length: 14
CDR3 DNA: TGTGCCAGCAGTAGCCGGGACAGACTTTACGAGCAGTACTTC
CDR3 protein: CASSSRDRLYEQYF

J gene: TRBJ2-2
clone size: .
V gene: TRBV25-1
D gene: .
CDR3 length: 14
CDR3 DNA: TGTGCCAGCAGTGAAACAGGGATGAGCGGGGAGCTGTTTTTT
CDR3 protein: CASSETGMSGELFF

J gene: TRBJ2-3
clone size: .
V gene: TRBV4-1
D gene: TRBD2
CDR3 length: 15
CDR3 DNA: TGCGCCAGCAGCCAAGGGGCAGGGAGGGCAGATACGCAGTATTTT
CDR3 protein: CASSQGAGRADTQYF

J gene: TRBJ2-3
clone size: .
V gene: TRBV6-1
D gene: TRBD2
CDR3 length: 13
CDR3 DNA: TGTGCCAGCAGGGCGGGAGTAACAGATACGCAGTATTTT
CDR3 protein: CASRAGVTDTQYF

J gene: TRBJ2-7
clone size: .
V gene: TRBV30
D gene: TRBD1
CDR3 length: 15
CDR3 DNA: TGTGCCTGGAATGAAAGAGGGACAGGGAGATATGAGCAGTACTTC
CDR3 protein: CAWNERGTGRYEQYF

J gene: TRBJ2-1
clone size: once
V gene: TRBV6-5
D gene: TRBD1
CDR3 length: 16
CDR3 DNA: TGTGCCAGCAGTTATGAGTGGGACAGGCCCCTAGGTGGGCAGTTCTTC
CDR3 protein: CASSYEWDRPLGGQFF

J gene: TRBJ2-6
clone size: .
V gene: TRBV4-1
D gene: .
CDR3 length: 18
CDR3 DNA: TGCGCCAGCAGCCAAGATGCCCAGGGCCCCTCTGGGGCCAACGGCCTGACTTTC
CDR3 protein: CASSQDAQGPSGANGLTF

J gene: TRBJ2-1
clone size: .
V gene: TRBV7-7
D gene: TRBD1
CDR3 length: 15
CDR3 DNA: TGTGCCAGCAGCCCTCGGGACAGGGGAGGCAATGAGCAGTTCTTC
CDR3 protein: CASSPRDRGGNEQFF

J gene: TRBJ2-7
clone size: .
V gene: TRBV2
D gene: .
CDR3 length: 13
CDR3 DNA: TGTGCCAGCACCGTCCCTGGAGCCTACGAGCAGTACTTC
CDR3 protein: CASTVPGAYEQYF

J gene: TRBJ1-1
clone size: .
V gene: TRBV18
D gene: TRBD1
CDR3 length: 14
CDR3 DNA: TGTGCCAGCTCACAAGGACAGGGGAACACTGAAGCTTTCTTT
CDR3 protein: CASSQGQGNTEAFF

J gene: TRBJ2-3
clone size: few
V gene: TRBV19
D gene: TRBD2
CDR3 length: 17
CDR3 DNA: TGTGCCAGTAGTATTTCAGCGGGAGGGCCGCAAGCAGATACGCAGTATTTT
CDR3 protein: CASSISAGGPQADTQYF

J gene: TRBJ2-7
clone size: few
V gene: TRBV6-6
D gene: TRBD2
CDR3 length: 15
CDR3 DNA: TGTGCCAGCAGTTACTTCGCTAGCGGCTCTTACGAGCAGTACTTC
CDR3 protein: CASSYFASGSYEQYF

J gene: TRBJ2-7
clone size: .
V gene: TRBV1
D gene: .
CDR3 length: 12
CDR3 DNA: TGCACCAGCAGCCAAGAGCCCCACGAGCAGTACTTC
CDR3 protein: CTSSQEPHEQYF